The clone carrying this TCR beta chain has a single count. CDR3 length: 14 amino acids. Germline V CDR1 and CDR2: SGHTA, FQGNSA. Trimming cost V 5 bases and J 4 bases, with 14 bases left between them. Under the authors' procedure: Nucleated cell counts were estimated from reference gene primer amplification. Measured with immunoSEQ multiplex PCR; TCRdb has only the in-frame clones, and not every one. The V and J calls and clone size come from that table; D and trimming were worked out from the DNA. The profile shows under 200,000 clones, about nine tenths of them singletons. This sample is part of a study of blood T cell repertoires in COVID-19. For the study at large: From the United States, Italy and Spain came samples of acute and convalescent COVID-19. T cells, B-cell-depleted T cells, or PBMCs supplied cDNA or gDNA.

The chain combines TRBV7-2 with TRBJ2-5; perhaps TRBD1 as D (5 bases). This TCR came from a man aged 60-69 years with acute or convalescent COVID-19. Sequences were obtained from peripheral blood. CDR3 DNA: TGTGCCAGCAGCCCCCAGGGCCCGGGAGAGACCCAGTACTTC. This translates into CASSPQGPGETQYF.